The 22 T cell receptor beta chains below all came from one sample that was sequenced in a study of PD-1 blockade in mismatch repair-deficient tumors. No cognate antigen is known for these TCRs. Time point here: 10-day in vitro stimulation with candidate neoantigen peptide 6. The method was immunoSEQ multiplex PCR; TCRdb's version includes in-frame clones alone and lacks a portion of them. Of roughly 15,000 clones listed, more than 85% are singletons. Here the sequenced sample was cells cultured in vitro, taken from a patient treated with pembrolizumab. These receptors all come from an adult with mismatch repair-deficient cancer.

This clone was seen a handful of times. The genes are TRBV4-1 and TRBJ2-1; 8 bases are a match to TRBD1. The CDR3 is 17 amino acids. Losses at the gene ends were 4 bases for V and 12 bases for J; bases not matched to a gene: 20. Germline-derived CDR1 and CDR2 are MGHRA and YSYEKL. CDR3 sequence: CASSLPLGRDRRFRQFF. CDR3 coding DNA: TGCGCCAGCAGCCTACCACTGGGCCGGGACAGGCGATTCCGGCAGTTCTTC.

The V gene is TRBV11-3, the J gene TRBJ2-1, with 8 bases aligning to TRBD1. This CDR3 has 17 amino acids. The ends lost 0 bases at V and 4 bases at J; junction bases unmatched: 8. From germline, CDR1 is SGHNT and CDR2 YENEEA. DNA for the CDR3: TGTGCCAGCAGCTTAGATGGCGGGACAGGTACATACAATGAGCAGTTCTTC. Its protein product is CASSLDGGTGTYNEQFF.

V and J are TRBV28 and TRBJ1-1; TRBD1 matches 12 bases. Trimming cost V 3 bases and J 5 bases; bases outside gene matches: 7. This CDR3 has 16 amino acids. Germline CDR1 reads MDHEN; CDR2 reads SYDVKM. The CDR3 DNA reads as TGTGCCAGCAGTTTCCGGGACAGGGGGCGCGCAACTGAAGCTTTCTTT. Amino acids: CASSFRDRGRATEAFF.

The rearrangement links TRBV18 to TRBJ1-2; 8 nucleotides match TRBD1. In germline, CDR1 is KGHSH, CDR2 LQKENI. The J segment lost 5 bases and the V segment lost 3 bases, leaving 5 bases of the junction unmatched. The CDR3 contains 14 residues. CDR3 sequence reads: CASSPGQDLYGYTF. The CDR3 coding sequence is TGTGCCAGCTCACCGGGACAGGACCTATATGGCTACACCTTC.

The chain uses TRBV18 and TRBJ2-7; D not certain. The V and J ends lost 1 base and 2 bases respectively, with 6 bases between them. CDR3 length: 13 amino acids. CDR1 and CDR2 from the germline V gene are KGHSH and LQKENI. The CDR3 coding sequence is TGTGCCAGCTCACCACTTCGGGCCTACGAGCAGTACTTC. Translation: CASSPLRAYEQYF. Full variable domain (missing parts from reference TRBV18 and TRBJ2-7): NAGVMQNPRHLVRRRGQEARLRCSPMKGHSHVYWYRQLPEEGLKFMVYLQKENIIDESGMPKERFSAEFPKEGPSILRIQQVVRGDSAAYFCASSPLRAYEQYFGPGTRLTVT.

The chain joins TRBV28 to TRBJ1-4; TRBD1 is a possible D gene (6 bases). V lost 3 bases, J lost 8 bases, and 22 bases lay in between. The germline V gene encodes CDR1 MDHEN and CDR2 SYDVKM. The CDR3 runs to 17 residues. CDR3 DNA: TGTGCCAGCAGTTTTTCGGGACAAGACCTTTTGGGGGAAAAACTGTTTTTT. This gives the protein CASSFSGQDLLGEKLFF.

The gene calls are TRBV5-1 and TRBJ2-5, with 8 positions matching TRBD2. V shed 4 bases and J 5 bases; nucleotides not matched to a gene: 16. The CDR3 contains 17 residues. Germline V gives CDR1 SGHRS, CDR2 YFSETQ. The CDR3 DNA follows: TGCGCCAGCAGCCCCCCACTAGGGGCGGGAGGTCTCGAGACCCAGTACTTC. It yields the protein CASSPPLGAGGLETQYF.

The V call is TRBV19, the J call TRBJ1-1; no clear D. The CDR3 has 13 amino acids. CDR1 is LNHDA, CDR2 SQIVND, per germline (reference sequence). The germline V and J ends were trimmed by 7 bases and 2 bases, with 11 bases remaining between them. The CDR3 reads CASTADTNTEAFF. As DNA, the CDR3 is TGTGCCAGTACCGCGGATACAAACACTGAAGCTTTCTTT.

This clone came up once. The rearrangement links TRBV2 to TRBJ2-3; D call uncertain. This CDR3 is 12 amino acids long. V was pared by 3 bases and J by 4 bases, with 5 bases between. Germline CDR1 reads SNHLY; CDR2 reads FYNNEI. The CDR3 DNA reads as TGTGCCAGCAGTGATATACCAGATACGCAGTATTTT. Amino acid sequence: CASSDIPDTQYF.

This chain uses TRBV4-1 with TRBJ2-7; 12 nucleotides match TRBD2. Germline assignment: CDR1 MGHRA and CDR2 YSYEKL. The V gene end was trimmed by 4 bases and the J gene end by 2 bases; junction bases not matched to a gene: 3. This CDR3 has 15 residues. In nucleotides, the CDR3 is TGCGCCAGCAGCCCGGGACTAGCGGGCCCCTACGAGCAGTACTTC. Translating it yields CASSPGLAGPYEQYF.

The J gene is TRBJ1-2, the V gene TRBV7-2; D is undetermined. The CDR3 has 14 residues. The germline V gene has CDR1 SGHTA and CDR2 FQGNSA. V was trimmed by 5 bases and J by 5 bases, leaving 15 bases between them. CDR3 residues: CASSHTGGPYGYTF. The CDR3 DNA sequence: TGTGCCAGCAGCCACACGGGAGGGCCTTATGGCTACACCTTC.

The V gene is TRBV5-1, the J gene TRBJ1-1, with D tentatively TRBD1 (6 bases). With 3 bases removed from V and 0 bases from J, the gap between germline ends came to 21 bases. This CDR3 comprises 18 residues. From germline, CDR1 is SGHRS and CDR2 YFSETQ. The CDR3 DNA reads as TGCGCCAGCAGCTACAGACCGGTGGTGGGGGCAATGAACACTGAAGCTTTCTTT. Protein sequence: CASSYRPVVGAMNTEAFF.

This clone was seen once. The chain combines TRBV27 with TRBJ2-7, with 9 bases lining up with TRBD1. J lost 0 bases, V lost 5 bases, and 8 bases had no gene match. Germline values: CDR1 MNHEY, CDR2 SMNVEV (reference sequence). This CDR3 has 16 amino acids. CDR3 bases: TGTGCCAGCAGTCTAACAGGGGGCTCAAGCTCCTACGAGCAGTACTTC. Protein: CASSLTGGSSSYEQYF.

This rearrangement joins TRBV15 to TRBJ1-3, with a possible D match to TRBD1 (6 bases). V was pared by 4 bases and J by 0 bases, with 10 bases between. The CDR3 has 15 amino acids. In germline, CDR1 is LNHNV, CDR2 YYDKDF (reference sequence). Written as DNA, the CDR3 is TGTGCCACCAGCAATTCACAGGGCTCTGGAAACACCATATATTTT. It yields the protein CATSNSQGSGNTIYF.

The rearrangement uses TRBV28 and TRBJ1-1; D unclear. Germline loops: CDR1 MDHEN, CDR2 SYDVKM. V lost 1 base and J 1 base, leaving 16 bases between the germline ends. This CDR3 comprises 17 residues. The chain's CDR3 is CASSLYGWGEPNTEAFF. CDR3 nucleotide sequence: TGTGCCAGCAGTTTATATGGGTGGGGAGAGCCGAACACTGAAGCTTTCTTT.

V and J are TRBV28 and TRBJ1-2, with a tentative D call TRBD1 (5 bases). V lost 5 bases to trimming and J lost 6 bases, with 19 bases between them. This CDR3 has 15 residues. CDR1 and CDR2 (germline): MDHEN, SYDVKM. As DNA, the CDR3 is TGTGCCAGCAGTAGCAGGGTTTTCAAGAGGGATGGCTACACCTTC. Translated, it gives CASSSRVFKRDGYTF.

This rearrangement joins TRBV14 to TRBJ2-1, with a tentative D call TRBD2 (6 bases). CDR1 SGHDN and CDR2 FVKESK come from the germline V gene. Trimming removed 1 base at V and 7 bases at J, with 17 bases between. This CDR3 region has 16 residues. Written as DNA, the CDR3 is TGTGCCAGCAGCCAAGTTGGGAGGCTTGAAAAGAATGAGCAGTTCTTC. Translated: CASSQVGRLEKNEQFF.

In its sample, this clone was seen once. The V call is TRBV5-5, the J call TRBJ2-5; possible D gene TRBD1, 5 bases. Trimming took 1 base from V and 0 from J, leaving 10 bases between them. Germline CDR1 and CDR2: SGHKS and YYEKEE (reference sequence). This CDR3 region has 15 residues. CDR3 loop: CASSLRTLYQETQYF. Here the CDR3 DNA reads TGTGCCAGCAGCTTGAGGACACTTTACCAAGAGACCCAGTACTTC.

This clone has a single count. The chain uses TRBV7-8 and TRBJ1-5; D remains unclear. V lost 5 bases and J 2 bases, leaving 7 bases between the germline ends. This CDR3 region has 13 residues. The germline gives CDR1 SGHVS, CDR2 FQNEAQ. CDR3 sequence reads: CASSPMGNQPQHF. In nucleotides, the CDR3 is TGTGCCAGCAGCCCCATGGGCAATCAGCCCCAGCATTTT.

CDR3 in amino acids: CATSRTAGTVYSGNTIYF. In nucleotides, the CDR3 is TGTGCCACCAGCAGAACCGCCGGGACAGTATACTCTGGAAACACCATATATTTT. V is TRBV15 and J is TRBJ1-3, with 7 bases matching TRBD1. V lost 2 bases to trimming and J lost 0 bases; unmatched junction nucleotides: 10. Germline loops: CDR1 LNHNV, CDR2 YYDKDF (reference sequence). The CDR3 runs to 18 residues.

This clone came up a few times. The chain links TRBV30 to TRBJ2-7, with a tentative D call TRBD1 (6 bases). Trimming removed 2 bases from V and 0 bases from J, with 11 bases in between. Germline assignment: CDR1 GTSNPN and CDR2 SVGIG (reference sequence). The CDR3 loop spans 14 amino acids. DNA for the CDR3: TGTGCCTGGAGTCCAGAAGGGGGCTCCTACGAGCAGTACTTC. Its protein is CAWSPEGGSYEQYF.

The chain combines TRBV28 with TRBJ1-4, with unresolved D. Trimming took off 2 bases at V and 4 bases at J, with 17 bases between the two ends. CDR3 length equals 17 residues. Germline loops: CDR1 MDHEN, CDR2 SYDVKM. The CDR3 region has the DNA TGTGCCAGCAGTTTACTAACCGAGCGGGGAAGTAATGAAAAACTGTTTTTT. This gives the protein CASSLLTERGSNEKLFF.